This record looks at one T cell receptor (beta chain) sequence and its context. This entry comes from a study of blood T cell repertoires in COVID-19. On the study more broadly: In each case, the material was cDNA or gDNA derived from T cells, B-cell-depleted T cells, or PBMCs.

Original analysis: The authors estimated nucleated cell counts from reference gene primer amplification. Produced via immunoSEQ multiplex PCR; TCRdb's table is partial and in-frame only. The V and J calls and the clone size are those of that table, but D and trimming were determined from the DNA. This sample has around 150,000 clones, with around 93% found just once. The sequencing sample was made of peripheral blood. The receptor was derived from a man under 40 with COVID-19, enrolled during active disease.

DNA of the CDR3: TGTGCCAGCAGCTTGGTACAGCTAGCCAAAAACATTCAGTACTTC. This sequence encodes CASSLVQLAKNIQYF. The chain recombines TRBV5-5 with TRBJ2-4; D remains ambiguous. V was shortened by 0 bases and J by 0 bases, with 7 bases between the two germline ends. The CDR3 has 15 amino acids. Germline CDR1 reads SGHKS; CDR2 reads YYEKEE (reference sequence).